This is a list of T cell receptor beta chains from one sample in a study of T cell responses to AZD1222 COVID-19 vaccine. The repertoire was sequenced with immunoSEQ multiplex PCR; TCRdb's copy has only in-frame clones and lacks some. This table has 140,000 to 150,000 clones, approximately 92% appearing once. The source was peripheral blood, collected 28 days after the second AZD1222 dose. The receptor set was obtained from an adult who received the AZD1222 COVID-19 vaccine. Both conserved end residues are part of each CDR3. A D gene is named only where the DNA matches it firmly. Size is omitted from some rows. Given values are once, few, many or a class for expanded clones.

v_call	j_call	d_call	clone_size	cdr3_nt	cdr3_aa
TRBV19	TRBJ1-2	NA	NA	TGTGCCAGTAGTATAGGGAGGGCCGGGTCCGGTGGCTACACCTTC	CASSIGRAGSGGYTF
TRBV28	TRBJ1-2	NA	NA	TGTGCCAGCAGTTTAGTTGCACAGGGTAACTATGGCTACACCTTC	CASSLVAQGNYGYTF
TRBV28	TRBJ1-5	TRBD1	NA	TGTGCCAGCAGTGAGGGGACAGCCCAAGTTAGGCCCCAGCATTTT	CASSEGTAQVRPQHF
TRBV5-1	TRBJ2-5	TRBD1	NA	TGCGCCAGCCGAACAGGGGGCGAGACCCAGTACTTC	CASRTGGETQYF
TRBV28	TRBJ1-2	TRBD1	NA	TGTGCCAGCAGTCGGGACAGAAACTATGGCTACACCTTC	CASSRDRNYGYTF
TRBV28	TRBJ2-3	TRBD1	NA	TGTGCCAGCTCCCGGGACAGGTCTTTAGATACGCAGTATTTT	CASSRDRSLDTQYF
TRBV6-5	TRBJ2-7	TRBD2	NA	TGTGCCAGCAGTCCCGGGGGGGAGCAGTACTTC	CASSPGGEQYF
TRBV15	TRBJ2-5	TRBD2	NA	TGTGCCACCAGCAGTCGAGCGGGAGTAGTGGAGACCCAGTACTTC	CATSSRAGVVETQYF
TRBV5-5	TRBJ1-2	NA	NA	TGTGCCAGCAGCTTTTCGCAGGGAGACTATGGCTACACCTTC	CASSFSQGDYGYTF
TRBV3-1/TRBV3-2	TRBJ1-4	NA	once	TGTGCCAGCAGCCAAGCCGGCGGGGGTGAAAAACTGTTTTTT	CASSQAGGGEKLFF
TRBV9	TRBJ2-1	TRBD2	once	TGTGCCAGCAGCCTCCCCACTAGCGGGAGTACCGATGAGCAGTTCTTC	CASSLPTSGSTDEQFF
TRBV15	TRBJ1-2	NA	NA	TGTGCCACCAGCAGAAGTCCACCGGGACCGAGCTATGGCTACACCTTC	CATSRSPPGPSYGYTF
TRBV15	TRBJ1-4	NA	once	TGTGCCACCAGCAGAGATGAGGGGTCCTCCCGAAACGAAAAACTGTTTTTT	CATSRDEGSSRNEKLFF
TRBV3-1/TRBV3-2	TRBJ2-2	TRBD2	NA	TGTGCCAGCAGCCAGGAGGGACTAGCGGGAGGGCCCTCGGTCGGGGAGCTGTTTTTT	CASSQEGLAGGPSVGELFF
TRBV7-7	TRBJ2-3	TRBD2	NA	TGTGCCAGCAGCGCGGGACTAGCGGGACCAGATACGCAGTATTTT	CASSAGLAGPDTQYF
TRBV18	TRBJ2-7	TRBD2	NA	TGTGCCAGCTCACCCACGCCCGGGACTAGCGTCTTCTACGAGCAGTACTTC	CASSPTPGTSVFYEQYF
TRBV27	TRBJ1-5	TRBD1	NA	TGTGCCAGCAGTTTACAAGGGACAGTGGGTCAGCCCCAGCATTTT	CASSLQGTVGQPQHF
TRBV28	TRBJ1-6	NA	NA	TGTGCCAGCAGTCCCGGACGATATAATTCACCCCTCCACTTT	CASSPGRYNSPLHF
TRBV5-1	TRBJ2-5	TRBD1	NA	TGCGCCAGCAGACCTGGACAGGGGGCGTACGCAGAGACCCAGTACTTC	CASRPGQGAYAETQYF
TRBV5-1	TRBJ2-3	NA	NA	TGCGCCAGCAGCTTACCCACTGACAGCACAGATACGCAGTATTTT	CASSLPTDSTDTQYF
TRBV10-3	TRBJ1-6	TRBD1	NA	TGTGCCATCACAGAGACAGGGTCTTCACCCCTCCACTTT	CAITETGSSPLHF
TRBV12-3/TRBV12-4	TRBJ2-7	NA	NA	TGTGCCAGCAGTGCCGGGGGATACGAGCAGTACTTC	CASSAGGYEQYF
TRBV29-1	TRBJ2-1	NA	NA	TGCAGCGTGGAAAGGGGGTCTATCTCTCGCTACAATGAGCAGTTCTTC	CSVERGSISRYNEQFF
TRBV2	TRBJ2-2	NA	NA	TGTGCCAGCAGCCAGGATCTGGTTTTGGGCGGGGAGCTGTTTTTT	CASSQDLVLGGELFF
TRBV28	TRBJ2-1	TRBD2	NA	TGTGCCACTTGGGCCGGGACTAGCGGCTACAATGAGCAGTTCTTC	CATWAGTSGYNEQFF
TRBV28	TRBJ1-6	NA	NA	TGTGCCAGCACGAGATCTCAGAGCTCCTATAATTCACCCCTCCACTTT	CASTRSQSSYNSPLHF
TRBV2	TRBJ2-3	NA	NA	TGTGCCAGCAAGGCAAATAGCGGCGATACGCAGTATTTT	CASKANSGDTQYF
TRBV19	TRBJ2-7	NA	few	TGTGCCAGTAGCCCGAGCCCTACGCCCTACGAGCAGTACTTC	CASSPSPTPYEQYF
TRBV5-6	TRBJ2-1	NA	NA	TGTGCCAGCAGCTTGAAGCAGAATGAGCAGTTCTTC	CASSLKQNEQFF
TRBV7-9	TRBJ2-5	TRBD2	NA	TGTGCCAGCAGCTTGGGACTAGCGGGAGGGGACTACCAAGAGACCCAGTACTTC	CASSLGLAGGDYQETQYF
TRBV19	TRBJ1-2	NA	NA	TGTGCCAGTAGTAGGATGGCTTTTAACTATGGCTACACCTTC	CASSRMAFNYGYTF
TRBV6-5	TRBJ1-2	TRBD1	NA	TGTGCCAGCAGTTACTCGCGGGACAGGAGGACTGGCTACACCTTC	CASSYSRDRRTGYTF
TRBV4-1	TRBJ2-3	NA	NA	TGCGCCAGCAGCCAACCTTCCGCCGCGGGACGGAAAGATACGCAGTATTTT	CASSQPSAAGRKDTQYF
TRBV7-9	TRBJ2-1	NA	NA	TGTGCCAGCAGCTTAGATGGTGGTAGCGATGAGCAGTTCTTC	CASSLDGGSDEQFF
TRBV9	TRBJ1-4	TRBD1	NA	TGTGCCAGCAGCGTAGATGGACAGGGGATTGAAAAACTGTTTTTT	CASSVDGQGIEKLFF
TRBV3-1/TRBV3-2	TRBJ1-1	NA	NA	TGTGCCAGCAGCCCGACAGTCGCGAGGACTGAAGCTTTCTTT	CASSPTVARTEAFF
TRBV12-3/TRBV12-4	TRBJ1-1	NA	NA	TGTGCCAGCAGTTTAGACAGGGTATCTGAAGCTTTCTTT	CASSLDRVSEAFF
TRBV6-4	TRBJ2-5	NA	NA	TGTGCCAGCAGTGTCCGGGAGAGGGAGACCCAGTACTTC	CASSVRERETQYF
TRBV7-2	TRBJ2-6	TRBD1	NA	TGTGCCAGCAGCGTCCGGGACAGGGGACTCACCTCTGGGGCCAACGTCCTGACTTTC	CASSVRDRGLTSGANVLTF
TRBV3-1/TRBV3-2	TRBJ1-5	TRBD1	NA	TGTGCCAGCAGCCAACGACAGGGGGGGACTCAGCCCCAGCATTTT	CASSQRQGGTQPQHF
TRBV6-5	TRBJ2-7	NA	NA	TGTGCCAGCAGACGAGGGGGGACGGTAAAACACGAGCAGTACTTC	CASRRGGTVKHEQYF
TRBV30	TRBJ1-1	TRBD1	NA	TGTGCCTGGGGACAGGGGTTGGGCACTGAAGCTTTCTTT	CAWGQGLGTEAFF
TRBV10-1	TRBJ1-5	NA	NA	TGCGCCAGCAGTGAGAGGGGTCTTGTTCAGCCCCAGCATTTT	CASSERGLVQPQHF
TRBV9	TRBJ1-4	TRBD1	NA	TGTGCCAGCAGCGTCGGGACAGCTAAAGGTGAAAAACTGTTTTTT	CASSVGTAKGEKLFF
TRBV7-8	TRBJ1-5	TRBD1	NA	TGTGCCAGCAGCCCCCCCGACAGGGCCCAGCATTTT	CASSPPDRAQHF
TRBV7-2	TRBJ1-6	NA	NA	TGTGCCAGCAGCCCCACCGGACAGAAGAATTCACCCCTCCACTTT	CASSPTGQKNSPLHF
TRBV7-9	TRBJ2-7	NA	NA	TGTGCCAGCAGCTTGGGGGCATGGGGCCGGAGCTCCTACGAGCAGTACTTC	CASSLGAWGRSSYEQYF
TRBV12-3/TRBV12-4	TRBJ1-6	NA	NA	TGTGCCAGCAGTTTAGTGAATTCACCCCTCCACTTT	CASSLVNSPLHF
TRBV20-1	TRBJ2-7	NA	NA	TGCAGTGCTAGTAAGGGACCCAGAGCCTACGAGCAGTACTTC	CSASKGPRAYEQYF
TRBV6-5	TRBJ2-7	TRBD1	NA	TGTGCCAGCAGGGGGACAGGGGGCCACGAGCAGTACTTC	CASRGTGGHEQYF
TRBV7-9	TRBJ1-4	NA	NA	TGTGCCAGCAGCTTAGGGGCAGTTAATGAAAAACTGTTTTTT	CASSLGAVNEKLFF
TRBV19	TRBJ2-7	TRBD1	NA	TGTGCCAGTAGACGACAGGGGTTGGACGAGCAGTACTTC	CASRRQGLDEQYF
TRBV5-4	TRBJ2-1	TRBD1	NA	TGTGCCAGCAGCTTAGGGACAGGGGCCCCTAAAGAGCAGTTCTTC	CASSLGTGAPKEQFF
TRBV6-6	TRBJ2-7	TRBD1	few	TGTGCCAGCAGTTACGACAGGGCCTACGAGCAGTACTTC	CASSYDRAYEQYF